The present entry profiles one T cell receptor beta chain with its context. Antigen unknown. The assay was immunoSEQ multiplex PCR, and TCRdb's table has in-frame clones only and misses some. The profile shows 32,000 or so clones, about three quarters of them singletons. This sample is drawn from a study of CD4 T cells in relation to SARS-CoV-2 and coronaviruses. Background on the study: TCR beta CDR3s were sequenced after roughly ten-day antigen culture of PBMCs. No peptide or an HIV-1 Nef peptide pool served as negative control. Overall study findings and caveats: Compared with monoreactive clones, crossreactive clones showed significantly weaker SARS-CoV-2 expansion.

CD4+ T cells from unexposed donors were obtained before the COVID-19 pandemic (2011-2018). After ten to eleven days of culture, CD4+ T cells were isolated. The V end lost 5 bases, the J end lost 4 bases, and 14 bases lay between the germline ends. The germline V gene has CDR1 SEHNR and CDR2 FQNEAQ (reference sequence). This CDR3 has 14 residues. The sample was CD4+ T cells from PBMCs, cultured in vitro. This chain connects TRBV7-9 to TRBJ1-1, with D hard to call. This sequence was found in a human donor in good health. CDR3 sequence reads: CASSPGRQSTEAFF. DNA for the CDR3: TGTGCCAGCAGCCCCGGACGGCAGAGCACTGAAGCTTTCTTT.